A single sample gave rise to the 22 T cell receptor beta chains below, sequenced in a study of OX40 agonist ivuxolimab in advanced cancers. Assay: immunoSEQ multiplex PCR; the TCRdb copy retains only in-frame clones and omits some. The data contain approximately 94,000 clones, 90% to 95% of them singletons. Sequences were derived from CD4+ or CD8+ T cells sorted from blood, sampled in a trial of the OX40 agonist ivuxolimab. The receptors here all came from an adult with an advanced solid tumor such as melanoma, head and neck, liver or kidney cancer.

The J gene is TRBJ1-1, the V gene TRBV29-1; D is possibly TRBD1 (6 bases). Germline V gene lookup returns CDR1 SQVTM and CDR2 ANQGSEA. The CDR3 totals 15 residues. V gave up 4 bases and J gave up 6 bases, with 21 bases separating them. The CDR3 DNA follows: TGCAGCGTTGCGTTACAGGGAAGGGGGTTCCCTGAAGCTTTCTTT. Its protein is CSVALQGRGFPEAFF.

V gene TRBV5-1 combines with J gene TRBJ1-3; D perhaps matches TRBD1 (6 bases). The V gene lost 4 bases and the J gene lost 8 bases, with 13 bases spanning the gap. This CDR3 comprises 13 residues. CDR1 and CDR2 from the germline V gene are SGHRS and YFSETQ. Written as DNA, the CDR3 is TGCGCCAGCAGCACGGGGGCAGAGGACACCATATATTTT. It specifies CASSTGAEDTIYF.

This chain uses TRBV19 with TRBJ2-1; 12 bases align to TRBD2. CDR1 and CDR2 from the germline V gene are LNHDA and SQIVND (reference sequence). The junction had 12 bases not matched to a gene; V was cut back by 4 bases and J by 8 bases. CDR3 length: 17 residues. CDR3: CASSTKSTSGRRDEQFF. The CDR3 DNA is TGTGCCAGTAGTACGAAATCAACTAGCGGGAGGAGGGATGAGCAGTTCTTC.

The chain carries TRBV4-2 and TRBJ2-5; TRBD2 aligns across 9 bases. CDR1 is LGHNA and CDR2 is YNFKEQ in the germline V gene. The CDR3 is 17 amino acids. The V gene end was trimmed by 1 base and the J gene end by 5 bases; junction bases not matched to a gene: 11. The CDR3 nucleotides are TGTGCCAGCAGCCAAGTCTTCGCTAGCGGGGCGGAGGAGACCCAGTACTTC. Translated: CASSQVFASGAEETQYF.

In this sample, this clone turned up once. The J gene is TRBJ2-7, the V gene TRBV30, with TRBD2 matching 10 bases. The germline V gene encodes CDR1 GTSNPN and CDR2 SVGIG (reference sequence). The CDR3 has 13 amino acids. Unmatched junction bases numbered 10, after V lost 8 bases and J lost 6 bases. DNA for the CDR3: TGTGCCCTATCACTAGCGGGAACTTTCGAGCAGTACTTC. Translating it yields CALSLAGTFEQYF.

Here the CDR3 reads CASSPPGTAYNTGELFF. For the CDR3, the DNA is TGTGCCAGCTCACCACCGGGGACAGCTTATAACACCGGGGAGCTGTTTTTT. V is TRBV18 and J is TRBJ2-2; the match to TRBD1 covers 7 bases. CDR3 length: 17 residues. V shed 0 bases, J shed 2 bases, and the junction held 6 bases outside the gene matches. Germline V lookup: CDR1 KGHSH, CDR2 LQKENI. Together with reference TRBV18 and TRBJ2-2, the CDR3 gives the full variable domain: NAGVMQNPRHLVRRRGQEARLRCSPMKGHSHVYWYRQLPEEGLKFMVYLQKENIIDESGMPKERFSAEFPKEGPSILRIQQVVRGDSAAYFCASSPPGTAYNTGELFFGEGSRLTVL.

This sequence joins TRBV11-3 and TRBJ2-7; D call uncertain. The germline V gene has CDR1 SGHNT and CDR2 YENEEA. This CDR3 has 16 amino acids. Between the trimmed V and J ends, which lost 4 bases and 0 bases, there was a span of 16 bases. The CDR3 sequence is CASSSLRNRSSYEQYF. CDR3 nucleotides: TGTGCCAGCAGCTCCCTCCGTAATAGGAGCTCCTACGAGCAGTACTTC.

This chain joins TRBV7-8 and TRBJ2-2; 8 bases align to TRBD1. This CDR3 spans 17 amino acids. Germline CDR1 and CDR2: SGHVS and FQNEAQ. Unmatched junction bases numbered 12, after V lost 5 bases and J lost 4 bases. The DNA of the CDR3 is TGTGCCAGCAGCCTAAGGGTAGACAGGGGTGTCACCGGGGAGCTGTTTTTT. Protein: CASSLRVDRGVTGELFF.

The chain links TRBV29-1 to TRBJ2-3; 9 bases align to TRBD1. The germline V gene encodes CDR1 SQVTM and CDR2 ANQGSEA. J was trimmed by 7 bases and V by 4 bases; bases with no gene match: 9. The CDR3 has 14 residues. CDR3 sequence reads: CSVGLGQGVYTQYF. In DNA form, the CDR3 reads TGCAGCGTTGGTTTGGGACAGGGCGTGTATACGCAGTATTTT.

The chain links TRBV25-1 to TRBJ1-2; perhaps TRBD1 as D (6 bases). With 3 bases removed from V and 3 bases from J, the gap between germline ends came to 8 bases. Looked up from germline, CDR1 is MGHDK and CDR2 is SYGVNS. This CDR3 has 13 amino acids. The CDR3 reads CASSEQGHYGYTF. The CDR3 region has the DNA TGTGCCAGCAGTGAGCAGGGGCACTATGGCTACACCTTC.

The chain joins TRBV9 to TRBJ1-1, with 7 bases lining up with TRBD1. The CDR3 sequence is 16 residues long. The germline V gene has CDR1 SGDLS and CDR2 YYNGEE. V lost 3 bases and J lost 7; bases outside the gene matches: 15. The CDR3 protein is CASSGTYTGTAIEAFF. CDR3 DNA sequence: TGTGCCAGCAGCGGCACCTATACCGGGACAGCGATTGAAGCTTTCTTT.

This clone was counted between two and nine times. The V and J genes are TRBV19 and TRBJ2-7, with 8 positions matching TRBD2. Germline assignment: CDR1 LNHDA and CDR2 SQIVND (reference sequence). The junction had 8 bases not matched to a gene; V was cut back by 5 bases and J by 2 bases. This CDR3 spans 15 amino acids. CDR3 nucleotides: TGTGCCAGTAGTCCCCCTAGCGGGTACACCTACGAGCAGTACTTC. Translated: CASSPPSGYTYEQYF.

This chain uses TRBV29-1 with TRBJ2-7, with 7 bases identical to TRBD1. The germline gives CDR1 SQVTM, CDR2 ANQGSEA. V was clipped by 6 bases and J by 0 bases; unmatched bases: 2. This CDR3 spans 12 amino acids. The DNA of the CDR3 is TGCAGCGTAGGACAGGTCTCCTACGAGCAGTACTTC. This sequence encodes CSVGQVSYEQYF.

V usage is TRBV23-1 and J usage is TRBJ2-3; D not certain. TRBV23-1 is flagged as an ORF with uncertain function. CDR3 length: 10 amino acids. Trimming removed 5 bases from V and 4 bases from J, with 1 base in between. The CDR3 DNA reads TGCGCCAGCAGTGCAGATACGCAGTATTTT. It specifies CASSADTQYF.

The rearrangement uses TRBV4-1 and TRBJ2-2, with D perhaps being TRBD1 or TRBD2 (5 bases each). The germline V gene encodes CDR1 MGHRA and CDR2 YSYEKL. CDR3 length: 15 amino acids. Trimming took off 6 bases at V and 3 bases at J, with 14 bases between the two ends. The chain's CDR3 is CASRTGDGDTGELFF. The CDR3, as DNA: TGCGCCAGCAGAACCGGGGACGGTGACACCGGGGAGCTGTTTTTT.

The chain combines TRBV18 with TRBJ2-7; a possible D gene is TRBD2 (5 bases). The V gene's germline CDR1 is KGHSH and CDR2 LQKENI. Trimming took 3 bases from V and 6 from J, leaving 12 bases between them. CDR3 length: 13 residues. The CDR3 reads CASSPHREGEQYF. DNA for the CDR3: TGTGCCAGCTCACCTCACCGTGAGGGCGAGCAGTACTTC.

This chain's CDR3 is CASSLDGGGQANYGYTF. Here the CDR3 DNA reads TGTGCCAGCAGCTTAGATGGCGGGGGACAAGCTAACTATGGCTACACCTTC. The chain recombines TRBV7-8 with TRBJ1-2; tentative D call: TRBD1 (6 bases). This CDR3 has 17 residues. With 1 base removed from V and 0 bases from J, the gap between germline ends came to 15 bases. CDR1 SGHVS and CDR2 FQNEAQ come from the germline V gene.

The rearrangement links TRBV11-3 to TRBJ2-1, with 10 bases aligning to TRBD2. With V trimmed by 4 bases and J by 7 bases, 7 bases remained unmatched. This CDR3 comprises 15 residues. The germline gives CDR1 SGHNT, CDR2 YENEEA. CDR3 nucleotides: TGTGCCAGCAGCTCCCTAGCGGGAGCAAGGAATGAGCAGTTCTTC. Translation gives CASSSLAGARNEQFF.

J is TRBJ1-2 and V is TRBV30; the match to TRBD1 covers 7 bases. Trimming cost V 1 base and J 1 base; bases outside gene matches: 9. Germline CDR1 is GTSNPN and CDR2 is SVGIG (reference sequence). The CDR3 is 16 residues long. The CDR3 sequence is CAWSAEQGTINYGYTF. The CDR3 DNA sequence: TGTGCCTGGAGTGCCGAACAGGGGACTATTAACTATGGCTACACCTTC. Drawing the rest from reference TRBV30 and TRBJ1-2, the complete variable domain is SQTIHQWPATLVQPVGSPLSLECTVEGTSNPNLYWYRQAAGRGLQLLFYSVGIGQISSEVPQNLSASRPQDRQFILSSKKLLLSDSGFYLCAWSAEQGTINYGYTFGSGTRLTVV.

The genes are TRBV5-6 and TRBJ1-5, with D possibly TRBD1 on 5 matching bases. The CDR3 covers 16 residues. V was cut by 0 bases and J by 0 bases, with 10 bases left in between. Germline lookup yields CDR1 SGHDT and CDR2 YYEEEE. CDR3 sequence (DNA): TGTGCCAGCAGCTTGGGGTTGACAGATAGCAATCAGCCCCAGCATTTT. It translates to CASSLGLTDSNQPQHF.

The chain recombines TRBV6-5 with TRBJ1-1; TRBD1 agrees at 12 bases. Losses at the gene ends were 4 bases for V and 6 bases for J; bases not matched to a gene: 6. Germline V CDR1 and CDR2: MNHEY, SVGAGI. This CDR3 spans 15 amino acids. The CDR3 sequence is CASSSTGQGAAEAFF. CDR3 nucleotides: TGTGCCAGCAGTTCGACGGGACAGGGGGCTGCTGAAGCTTTCTTT.

This chain connects TRBV6-5 to TRBJ2-7; D is perhaps TRBD1 (6 bases). CDR1 is MNHEY, CDR2 SVGAGI, per germline. V was clipped by 3 bases and J by 2 bases, with 11 bases between them. This CDR3 contains 14 residues. Here the CDR3 reads CASSYSGQTYEQYF. The CDR3 nucleotides read TGTGCCAGCAGTTATTCAGGACAGACCTACGAGCAGTACTTC.